Each of the 9 T cell receptor beta chains below was sequenced from the same sample in a study of response to subunit inactivated influenza vaccine. A single record per CDR3 protein comes from TCRdb applying MiXCR to the RT-PCR reads. The profile shows 500,000 to 600,000 distinct CDR3 sequences, roughly 10% of them singletons. Sequenced here: PBMCs from blood, sampled on the day of vaccination. The source of these receptors is a man between 50 and 59 years old who received an inactivated influenza vaccine.

The genes are TRBV12-3 or TRBV12-4 and TRBJ2-3; 13 bases are a match to TRBD2. The length of the CDR3 is 20 residues. Unmatched junction bases numbered 16, after V lost 5 bases and J lost 2 bases. CDR3: CASSPPPGTSGMWTTDTQYF. The CDR3 bases are TGTGCCAGCAGTCCACCACCCGGGACTAGCGGGATGTGGACCACAGATACGCAGTATTTT.

Of note for this clonotype: An end of the junction differs from the germline gene, which may be a read error. The chain joins TRBV11-2 to TRBJ2-3; 9 bases fit TRBD1. CDR1 is SGHAT and CDR2 is FQNNGV in the germline V gene. The CDR3 is 14 amino acids. The CDR3 region is CASSKDRGEDSQYF. The CDR3 DNA is TGTGCCAGCAGCAAAGACAGGGGGGAAGATTCGCAGTATTTT. The complete variable domain, with remaining parts taken from reference TRBV11-2 and TRBJ2-3, reads EAGVAQSPRYKIIEKRQSVAFWCNPISGHATLYWYQQILGQGPKLLIQFQNNGVVDDSQLPKDRFSAERLKGVDSTLKIQPAKLEDSAVYLCASSKDRGEDSQYFGPGTRLTVL.

This clonotype was counted once. This chain uses TRBV20-1 with TRBJ2-2, with D hard to call. V shed 0 bases and J shed 12 bases, with 14 bases lying between them. Germline V CDR1 and CDR2: DFQATT, SNEGSKA (reference sequence). This CDR3 has 13 residues. For the CDR3, the DNA is TGCAGTGCTAGAGATCCCATTACCAGGAAGCTGTTTTTT. It encodes CSARDPITRKLFF.

This clonotype was seen more than once but under ten times. V usage is TRBV7-9 and J usage is TRBJ2-3, with D possibly matching TRBD2 (6 bases). This CDR3 has 14 amino acids. From germline, CDR1 is SEHNR and CDR2 FQNEAQ (reference sequence). Deletions cut 2 bases from V and 4 bases from J, with 10 bases between. CDR3 protein: CASSLPLASDTQYF. In DNA, the CDR3 is TGTGCCAGCAGCTTACCTCTAGCGTCAGATACGCAGTATTTT.

As to this clonotype: A read error may account for a junction end that differs from germline. The rearrangement uses TRBV12-3 or TRBV12-4 and TRBJ2-3, with TRBD2 matching 7 bases. This CDR3 region has 19 residues. The CDR3, as DNA: TGTGCCAGCTGTTTCCTAACCCCCGCTTGGGCGGGGGAAAGGGATACGCAGTATTTT. It specifies CASCFLTPAWAGERDTQYF.

The CDR3 here is CASSLAGVQGTKNIQYF. DNA of the CDR3: TGCGCCAGCAGCTTGGCCGGGGTACAGGGTACCAAAAACATTCAGTACTTC. The V call is TRBV5-1, the J call TRBJ2-4; tentative D call: TRBD1 (6 bases). V lost 0 bases, J lost 2 bases, and 15 bases lay in between. This CDR3 has 17 residues. Germline V gene data show CDR1 as SGHRS and CDR2 as YFSETQ.

Points on this clonotype: With a much larger clone just one base away, this may be a read error. The chain has TRBV6-1 and TRBJ2-1; 8 bases are shared with TRBD2. Germline V lookup: CDR1 MNHNS, CDR2 SASEGT. The CDR3 has 14 amino acids. Germline trimming cut 5 bases from V and 8 bases from J; bases unmatched to any gene: 8. The CDR3 here is CASSPGLGGDEQFF. CDR3 in DNA: TGTGCCAGCAGTCCGGGACTAGGAGGGGATGAGCAGTTCTTC.

This rearrangement joins TRBV5-1 to TRBJ2-7; 7 nucleotides match TRBD2. The V gene's germline CDR1 is SGHRS and CDR2 YFSETQ. The CDR3 is 15 amino acids. With 2 bases clipped from V and 2 bases from J, the junction kept 7 bases outside the gene matches. The CDR3 sequence: CASSLSSGPTYEQYF. The CDR3, as DNA: TGCGCCAGCAGCTTATCTAGCGGCCCTACCTACGAGCAGTACTTC.

The rearrangement uses TRBV20-1 and TRBJ1-6; D may be TRBD1 (5 bases). Germline V gives CDR1 DFQATT, CDR2 SNEGSKA (reference sequence). The CDR3 loop spans 13 amino acids. The CDR3 spells CTLGALRGSPLHF. The CDR3 DNA sequence: TGCACCCTCGGGGCCTTGAGAGGTTCACCCCTCCACTTT.